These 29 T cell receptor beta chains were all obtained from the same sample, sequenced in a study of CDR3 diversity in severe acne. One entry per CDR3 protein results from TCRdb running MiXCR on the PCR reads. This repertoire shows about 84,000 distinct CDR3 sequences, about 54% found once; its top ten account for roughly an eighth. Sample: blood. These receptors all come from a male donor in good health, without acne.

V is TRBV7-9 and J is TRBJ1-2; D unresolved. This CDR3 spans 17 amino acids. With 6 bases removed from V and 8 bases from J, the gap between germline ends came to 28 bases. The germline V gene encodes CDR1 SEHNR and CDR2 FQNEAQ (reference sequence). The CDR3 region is CASSSSGPKSGEWGYTF. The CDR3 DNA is TGTGCCAGCAGTTCCTCCGGGCCCAAGTCCGGGGAGTGGGGCTACACCTTC.

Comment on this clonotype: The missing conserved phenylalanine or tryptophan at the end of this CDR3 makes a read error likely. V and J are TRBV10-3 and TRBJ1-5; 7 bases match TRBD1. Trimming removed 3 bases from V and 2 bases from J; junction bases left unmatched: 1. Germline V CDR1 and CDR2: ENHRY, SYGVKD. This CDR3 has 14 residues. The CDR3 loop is CAISDGTGNQPQHL. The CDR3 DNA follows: TGTGCCATCAGTGACGGGACAGGCAATCAGCCCCAGCATCTT.

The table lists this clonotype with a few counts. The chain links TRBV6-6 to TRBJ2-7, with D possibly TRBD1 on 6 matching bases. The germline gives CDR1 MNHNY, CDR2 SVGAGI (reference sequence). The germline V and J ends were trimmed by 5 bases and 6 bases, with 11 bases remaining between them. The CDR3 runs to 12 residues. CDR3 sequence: CASSDTGTEQYF. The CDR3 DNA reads TGTGCCAGCAGTGACACAGGGACCGAGCAGTACTTC.

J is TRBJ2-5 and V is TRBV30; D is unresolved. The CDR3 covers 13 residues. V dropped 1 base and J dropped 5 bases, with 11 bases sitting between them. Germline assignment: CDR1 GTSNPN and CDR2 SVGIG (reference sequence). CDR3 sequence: CAWSEVISETQYF. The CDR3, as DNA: TGTGCCTGGAGTGAGGTGATCTCGGAGACCCAGTACTTC.

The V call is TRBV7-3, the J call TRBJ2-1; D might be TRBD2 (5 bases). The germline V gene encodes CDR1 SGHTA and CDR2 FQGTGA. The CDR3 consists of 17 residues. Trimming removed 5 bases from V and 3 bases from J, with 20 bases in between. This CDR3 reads CASSAGLEQTFYNEQFF. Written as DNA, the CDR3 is TGTGCCAGCAGCGCCGGACTGGAGCAGACGTTCTACAATGAGCAGTTCTTC. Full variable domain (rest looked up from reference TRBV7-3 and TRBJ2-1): GAGVSQTPSNKVTEKGKYVELRCDPISGHTALYWYRQSLGQGPEFLIYFQGTGAADDSGLPNDRFFAVRPEGSVSTLKIQRTERGDSAVYLCASSAGLEQTFYNEQFFGPGTRLTVL.

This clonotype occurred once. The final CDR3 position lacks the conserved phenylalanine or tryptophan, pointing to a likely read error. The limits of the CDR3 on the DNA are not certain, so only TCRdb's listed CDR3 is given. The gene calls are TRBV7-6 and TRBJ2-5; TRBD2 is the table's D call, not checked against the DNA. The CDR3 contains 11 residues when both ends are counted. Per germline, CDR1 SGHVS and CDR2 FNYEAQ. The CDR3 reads CASSTWRGPSL.

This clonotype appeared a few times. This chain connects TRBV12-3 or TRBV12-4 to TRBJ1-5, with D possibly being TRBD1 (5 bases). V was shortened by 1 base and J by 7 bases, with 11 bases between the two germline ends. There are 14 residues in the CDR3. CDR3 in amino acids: CASSLVGGGQPQHF. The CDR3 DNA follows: TGTGCCAGCAGTTTAGTTGGGGGGGGACAGCCCCAGCATTTT.

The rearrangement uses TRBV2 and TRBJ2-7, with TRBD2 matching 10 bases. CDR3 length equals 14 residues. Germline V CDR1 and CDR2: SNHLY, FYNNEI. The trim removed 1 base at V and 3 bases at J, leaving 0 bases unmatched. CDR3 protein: CASSEGTSGYEQYF. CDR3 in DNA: TGTGCCAGCAGTGAAGGGACTAGCGGCTACGAGCAGTACTTC.

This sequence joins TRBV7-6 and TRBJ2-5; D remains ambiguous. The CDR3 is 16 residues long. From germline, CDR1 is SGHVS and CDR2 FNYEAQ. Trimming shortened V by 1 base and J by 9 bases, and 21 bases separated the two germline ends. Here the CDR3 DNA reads TGTGCCAGCAGCTTAGGGACGCCCGATAGCAATCAGCCCCAGTACTTC. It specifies CASSLGTPDSNQPQYF.

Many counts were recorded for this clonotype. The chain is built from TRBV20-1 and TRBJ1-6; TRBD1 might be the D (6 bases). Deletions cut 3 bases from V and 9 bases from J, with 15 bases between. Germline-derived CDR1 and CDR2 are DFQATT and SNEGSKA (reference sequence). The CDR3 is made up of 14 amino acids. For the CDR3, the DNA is TGCAGTGCTAGCTCAGGGGAGGGTAGTTCACCCCTCCACTTT. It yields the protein CSASSGEGSSPLHF.

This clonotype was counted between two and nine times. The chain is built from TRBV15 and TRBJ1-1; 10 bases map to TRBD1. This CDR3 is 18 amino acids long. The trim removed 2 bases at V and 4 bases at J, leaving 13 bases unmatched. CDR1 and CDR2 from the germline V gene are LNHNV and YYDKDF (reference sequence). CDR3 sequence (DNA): TGTGCCACCAGCAGAAAAGGGACAGGGGCGTTTAGGCCCACTGAAGCTTTCTTT. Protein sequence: CATSRKGTGAFRPTEAFF. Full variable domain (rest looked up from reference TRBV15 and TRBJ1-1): DAMVIQNPRYQVTQFGKPVTLSCSQTLNHNVMYWYQQKSSQAPKLLFHYYDKDFNNEADTPDNFQSRRPNTSFCFLDIRSPGLGDTAMYLCATSRKGTGAFRPTEAFFGQGTRLTVV.

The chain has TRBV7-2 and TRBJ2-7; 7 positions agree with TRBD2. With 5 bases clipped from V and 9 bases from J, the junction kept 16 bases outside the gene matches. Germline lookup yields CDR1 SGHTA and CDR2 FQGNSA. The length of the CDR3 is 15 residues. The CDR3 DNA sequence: TGTGCCAGCAGCCCAACCGCGGGAGAGGGAGTAGGGCAGTACTTC. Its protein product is CASSPTAGEGVGQYF.

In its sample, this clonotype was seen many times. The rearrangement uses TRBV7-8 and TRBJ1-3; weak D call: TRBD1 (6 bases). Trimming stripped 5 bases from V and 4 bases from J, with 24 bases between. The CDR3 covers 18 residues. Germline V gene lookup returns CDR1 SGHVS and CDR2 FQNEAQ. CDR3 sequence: CASSRVSSYRASGNTIYF. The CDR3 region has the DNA TGTGCCAGCAGCCGCGTCTCCTCCTACAGGGCGTCCGGAAACACCATATATTTT.

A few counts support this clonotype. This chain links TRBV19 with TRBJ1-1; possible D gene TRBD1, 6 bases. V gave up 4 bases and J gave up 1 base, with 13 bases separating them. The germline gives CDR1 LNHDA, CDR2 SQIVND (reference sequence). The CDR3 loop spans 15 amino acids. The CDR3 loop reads CASSTQTGWNTEAFF. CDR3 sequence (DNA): TGTGCCAGTAGTACCCAGACAGGCTGGAACACTGAAGCTTTCTTT.

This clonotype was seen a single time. The CDR3 sequence is CASSQQGVSYTF. CDR3 sequence (DNA): TGTGCCAGCAGCCAACAGGGCGTGAGCTACACCTTC. This chain joins TRBV14 and TRBJ1-2; possibly TRBD1 for D (5 bases). The CDR3 runs 12 residues. Per the germline V gene, CDR1 is SGHDN and CDR2 is FVKESK. V lost 2 bases and J lost 9, with 10 bases in between.

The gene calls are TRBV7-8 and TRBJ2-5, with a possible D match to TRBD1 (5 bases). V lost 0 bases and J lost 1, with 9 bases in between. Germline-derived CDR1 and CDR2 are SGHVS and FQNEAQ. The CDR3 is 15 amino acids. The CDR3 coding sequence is TGTGCCAGCAGCTTAGCGGATAGGGGCCAAGAGACCCAGTACTTC. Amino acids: CASSLADRGQETQYF.

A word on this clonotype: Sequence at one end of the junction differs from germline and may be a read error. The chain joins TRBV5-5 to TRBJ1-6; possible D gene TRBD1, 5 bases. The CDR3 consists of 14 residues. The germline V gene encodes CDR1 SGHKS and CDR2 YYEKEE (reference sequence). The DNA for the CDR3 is TGCGCCAGCAGTGGGCAGGGTGGGAATTCACCCCTCCACTTT. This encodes CASSGQGGNSPLHF.

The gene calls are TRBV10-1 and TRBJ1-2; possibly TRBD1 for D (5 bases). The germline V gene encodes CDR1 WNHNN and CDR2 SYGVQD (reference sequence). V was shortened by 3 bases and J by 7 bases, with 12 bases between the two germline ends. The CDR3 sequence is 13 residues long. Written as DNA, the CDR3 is TGCGCCAGCAGTGAAAGAGGGGATGGTGGCTACACCTTC. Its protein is CASSERGDGGYTF.

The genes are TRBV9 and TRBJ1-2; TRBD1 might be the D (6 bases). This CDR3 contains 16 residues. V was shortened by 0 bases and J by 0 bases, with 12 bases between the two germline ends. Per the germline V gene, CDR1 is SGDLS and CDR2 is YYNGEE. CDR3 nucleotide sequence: TGTGCCAGCAGCGTAGCGCGGACAGCTCCTAACTATGGCTACACCTTC. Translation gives CASSVARTAPNYGYTF.

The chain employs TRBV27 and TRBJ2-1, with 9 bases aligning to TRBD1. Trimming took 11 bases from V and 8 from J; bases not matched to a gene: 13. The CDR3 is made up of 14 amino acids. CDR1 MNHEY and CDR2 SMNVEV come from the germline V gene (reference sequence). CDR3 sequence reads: CACASDRGYHEQFF. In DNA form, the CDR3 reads TGTGCCTGCGCCAGTGACAGGGGGTATCATGAGCAGTTCTTC.

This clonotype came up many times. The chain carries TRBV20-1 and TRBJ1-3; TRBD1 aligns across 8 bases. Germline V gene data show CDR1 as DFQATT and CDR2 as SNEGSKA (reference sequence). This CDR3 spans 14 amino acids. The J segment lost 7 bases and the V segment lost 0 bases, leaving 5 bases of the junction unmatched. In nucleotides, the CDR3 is TGCAGTGCTAGAGATCACCAGGGGGCGAACACCATATATTTT. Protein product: CSARDHQGANTIYF.

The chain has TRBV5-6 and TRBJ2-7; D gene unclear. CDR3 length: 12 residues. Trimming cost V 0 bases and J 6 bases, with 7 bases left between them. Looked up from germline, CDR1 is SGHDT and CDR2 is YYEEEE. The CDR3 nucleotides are TGTGCCAGCAGCTTGGGGGCTCGCGAGCAGTACTTC. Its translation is CASSLGAREQYF.

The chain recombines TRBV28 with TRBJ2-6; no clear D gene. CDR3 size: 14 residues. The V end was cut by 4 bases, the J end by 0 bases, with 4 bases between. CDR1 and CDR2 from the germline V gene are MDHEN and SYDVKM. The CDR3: CASSSGSGANVLTF. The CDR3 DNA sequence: TGTGCCAGCAGTTCGGGCTCTGGGGCCAACGTCCTGACTTTC.

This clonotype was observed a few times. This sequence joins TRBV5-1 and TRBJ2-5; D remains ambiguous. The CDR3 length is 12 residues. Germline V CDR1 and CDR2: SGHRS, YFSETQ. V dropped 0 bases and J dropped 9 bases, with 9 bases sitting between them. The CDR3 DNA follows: TGCGCCAGCAGCTTGGGGGGAAGATCCCAGTACTTC. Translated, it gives CASSLGGRSQYF.

CDR3 nucleotides: TGCAGTGCTAGAGAAGCCGGGGGGTGGACTGAAGCTTTCTTT. Encoded protein: CSAREAGGWTEAFF. The chain has TRBV20-1 and TRBJ1-1, with D perhaps TRBD1 (5 bases). V was trimmed by 0 bases and J by 5 bases, leaving 13 bases between them. CDR3 size: 14 residues. Germline CDR1 reads DFQATT; CDR2 reads SNEGSKA (reference sequence).

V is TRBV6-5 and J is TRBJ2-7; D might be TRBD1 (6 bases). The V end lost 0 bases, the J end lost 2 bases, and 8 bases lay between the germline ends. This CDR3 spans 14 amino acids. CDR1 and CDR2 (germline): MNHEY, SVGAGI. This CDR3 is CASSYSAGAYEQYF. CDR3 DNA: TGTGCCAGCAGTTACTCGGCAGGGGCCTACGAGCAGTACTTC.

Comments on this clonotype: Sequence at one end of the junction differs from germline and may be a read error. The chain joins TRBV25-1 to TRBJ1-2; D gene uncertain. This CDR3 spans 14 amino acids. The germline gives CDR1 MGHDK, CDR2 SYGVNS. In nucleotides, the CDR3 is TGTGTCAGCAGTGATAATGCGGAGGGAGGTGGCCACACCTTC. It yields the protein CVSSDNAEGGGHTF.

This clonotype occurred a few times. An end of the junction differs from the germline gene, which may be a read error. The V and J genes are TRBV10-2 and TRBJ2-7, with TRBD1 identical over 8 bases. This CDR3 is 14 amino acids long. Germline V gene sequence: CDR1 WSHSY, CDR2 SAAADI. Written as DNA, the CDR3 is TGTGCCAGCAGCGGACAGGGCCTACCCTACGAGCAGTACTTC. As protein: CASSGQGLPYEQYF.

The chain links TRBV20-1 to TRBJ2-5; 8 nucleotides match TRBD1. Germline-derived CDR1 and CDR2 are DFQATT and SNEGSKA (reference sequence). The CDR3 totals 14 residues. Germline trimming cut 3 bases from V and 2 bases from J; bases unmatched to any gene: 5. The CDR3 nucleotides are TGCAGTGCTAGTGGAGGACAGGGACAAGAGACCCAGTACTTC. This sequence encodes CSASGGQGQETQYF.